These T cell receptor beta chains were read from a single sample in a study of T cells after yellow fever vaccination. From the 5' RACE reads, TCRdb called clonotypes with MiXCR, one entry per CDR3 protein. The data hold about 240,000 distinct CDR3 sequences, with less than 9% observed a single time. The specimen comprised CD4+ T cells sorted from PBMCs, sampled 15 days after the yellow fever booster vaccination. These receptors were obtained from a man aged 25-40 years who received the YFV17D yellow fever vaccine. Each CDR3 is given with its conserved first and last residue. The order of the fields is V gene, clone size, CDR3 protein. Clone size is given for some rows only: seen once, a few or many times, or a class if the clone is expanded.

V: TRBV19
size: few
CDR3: CASSSLRTSGYNEQFF

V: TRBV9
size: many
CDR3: CASSVASGSMYEQFF

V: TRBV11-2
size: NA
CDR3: CASSFRLAAYNEQFF

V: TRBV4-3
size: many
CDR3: CASSRDRYYEQYF

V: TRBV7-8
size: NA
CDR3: CASALDRDEKLFF

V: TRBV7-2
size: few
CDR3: CASSPIIDVNEQFF

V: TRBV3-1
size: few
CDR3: CASSQGASSEQYF

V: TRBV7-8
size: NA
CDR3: CASGGGQMGDTQYF

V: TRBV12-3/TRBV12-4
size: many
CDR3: CASSFQGAYEQYF

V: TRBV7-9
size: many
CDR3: CASSPQGADTQYF

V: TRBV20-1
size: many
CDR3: CSAIGTGEETQYF

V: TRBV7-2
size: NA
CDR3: CASSLVLRGSLDEQFF

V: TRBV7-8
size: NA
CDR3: CASSLRGDGPSMSYTF

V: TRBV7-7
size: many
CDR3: CASSLRVAGVANTGELFF

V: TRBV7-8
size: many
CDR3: CASSSERDTQYF

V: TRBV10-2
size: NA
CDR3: CASSESRHSSYNSPLHF

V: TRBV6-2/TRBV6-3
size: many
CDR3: CASSSRGGESTDTQYF

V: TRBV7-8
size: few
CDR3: CASRDRRGMNTEAFF

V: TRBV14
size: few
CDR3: CASSQDGTGPSYNEQFF

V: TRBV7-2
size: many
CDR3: CASSLVFLAGGEQFF

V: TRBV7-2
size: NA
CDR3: CASSSGGGYEQYF

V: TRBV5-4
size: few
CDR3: CASSLTGQGATDTQYF

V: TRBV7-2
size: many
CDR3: CASSLDLVGKQYF

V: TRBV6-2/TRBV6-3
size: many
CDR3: CASSWRAGGELFF

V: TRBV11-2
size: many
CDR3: CASSLMGTSGTSEQYF

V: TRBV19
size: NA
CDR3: CASSTKWEQFF

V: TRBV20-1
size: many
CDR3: CSARPAGVSSYNEQFF

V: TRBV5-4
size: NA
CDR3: CASSLDGGRTDTQYF

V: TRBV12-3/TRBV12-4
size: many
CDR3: CASSRLAGPADTQYF

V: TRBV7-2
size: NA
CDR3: CASSRTGQGIYGYTF

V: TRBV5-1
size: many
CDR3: CASSRLRPGLGLLQEQFF

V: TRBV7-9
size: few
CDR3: CASRLVRESGELFF

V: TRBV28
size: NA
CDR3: CSTGPNTDTQYF

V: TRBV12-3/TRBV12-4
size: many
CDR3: CASSATGVVNEQYF

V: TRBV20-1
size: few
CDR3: CSARVDRGGPDTQYF

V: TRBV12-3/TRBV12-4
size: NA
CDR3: CASSLNVVTYGYTF

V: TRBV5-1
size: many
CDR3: CASSSPQGSEQYF

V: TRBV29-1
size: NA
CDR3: CSVQGQAGSEQYF